Below, 21 T cell receptor beta chains from the same sample are listed, as sequenced in a study of T cell repertoires in ileal Crohn's disease. Repertoires were generated with immunoSEQ multiplex PCR, while TCRdb's copy carries only in-frame clones and drops some. The sample has 3,000 to 4,000 clones; 75% to 85% are singletons. The sample was ileal tissue. These receptors all stem from an adult with Crohn's disease.

This sequence joins TRBV6-5 and TRBJ1-4, with D hard to call. The ends were cut back, 6 bases at V and 2 bases at J, with 10 bases in the middle. The CDR3 runs to 14 residues. Germline V gene sequence: CDR1 MNHEY, CDR2 SVGAGI. The CDR3 DNA reads TGTGCCAGCAGCCCACGCAGGACTAATGAAAAACTGTTTTTT. This sequence encodes CASSPRRTNEKLFF.

The CDR3: CASSSYQGNYGYTF. The CDR3, as DNA: TGTGCCAGCAGCTCATATCAGGGTAACTATGGCTACACCTTC. The chain uses TRBV13 and TRBJ1-2; D perhaps matches TRBD1 (5 bases). Trimming removed 4 bases from V and 1 base from J, with 10 bases in between. CDR3 length equals 14 residues. Per germline, CDR1 PRHDT and CDR2 FYEKMQ (reference sequence).

This chain links TRBV15 with TRBJ1-6; maybe TRBD1 (6 bases). This CDR3 has 18 residues. V was pared by 0 bases and J by 6 bases, with 18 bases between. CDR1 is LNHNV, CDR2 YYDKDF, per germline (reference sequence). The CDR3: CATSRDLGGGPFNSPLHF. CDR3 DNA: TGTGCCACCAGCAGAGATTTGGGCGGGGGCCCCTTTAATTCACCCCTCCACTTT.

The chain recombines TRBV7-9 with TRBJ1-2; 9 nucleotides line up with TRBD1. The CDR3 totals 14 residues. Germline lookup yields CDR1 SEHNR and CDR2 FQNEAQ (reference sequence). J gave up 7 bases and V 5 bases, and 8 bases lay outside the gene matches. The CDR3 here is CASSRNRDRAGYTF. The CDR3 nucleotides are TGTGCCAGCAGCCGAAACCGGGACAGGGCTGGCTACACCTTC. The full variable domain, in which reference TRBV7-9 and TRBJ1-2 provide the parts outside the CDR3, is DTGVSQNPRHKITKRGQNVTFRCDPISEHNRLYWYRQTLGQGPEFLTYFQNEAQLEKSRLLSDRFSAERPKGSFSTLEIQRTEQGDSAMYLCASSRNRDRAGYTFGSGTRLTVV.

The rearrangement joins TRBV11-2 to TRBJ1-4; D not resolved. The CDR3 sequence is 14 residues long. Trimming left V 4 bases short and J 6 bases short, with 12 bases between. Germline CDR1 and CDR2: SGHAT and FQNNGV. Here the CDR3 DNA reads TGTGCCAGCAGCTCCCGGGTCCTCTATGAAAAACTGTTTTTT. Protein sequence: CASSSRVLYEKLFF. The whole variable domain, filled in from reference TRBV11-2 and TRBJ1-4, reads EAGVAQSPRYKIIEKRQSVAFWCNPISGHATLYWYQQILGQGPKLLIQFQNNGVVDDSQLPKDRFSAERLKGVDSTLKIQPAKLEDSAVYLCASSSRVLYEKLFFGSGTQLSVL.

J is TRBJ2-1 and V is TRBV11-3, with D perhaps matching TRBD2 (6 bases). Germline loops: CDR1 SGHNT, CDR2 YENEEA. The CDR3 consists of 15 residues. Trimming left V 5 bases short and J 0 bases short, with 11 bases between. As DNA, the CDR3 is TGTGCCAGCAGCCTGGGACTCAGCTCCTACAATGAGCAGTTCTTC. This translates into CASSLGLSSYNEQFF.

V usage is TRBV11-2 and J usage is TRBJ2-7, with TRBD2 as a possible D gene (5 bases). Looked up from germline, CDR1 is SGHAT and CDR2 is FQNNGV. Between the trimmed V and J ends, which lost 1 base and 3 bases, there was a span of 13 bases. CDR3 length: 15 residues. The chain's CDR3 is CASSLGELARYEQYF. Written as DNA, the CDR3 is TGTGCCAGCAGCTTAGGGGAGCTAGCCCGCTACGAGCAGTACTTC.

The chain recombines TRBV6-5 with TRBJ2-3, with 10 positions matching TRBD2. CDR1 is MNHEY and CDR2 is SVGAGI in the germline V gene. After removal of 2 bases from V and 3 bases from J, the junction contained 2 bases not matched to a gene. The CDR3 is 15 residues long. The CDR3 nucleotides are TGTGCCAGCAGTTACGCTAGCGGGAGTACAGATACGCAGTATTTT. It is translated as CASSYASGSTDTQYF.

V is TRBV6-5 and J is TRBJ1-5; TRBD1 matches at 8 bases. With 5 bases clipped from V and 6 bases from J, the junction kept 6 bases outside the gene matches. Germline values: CDR1 MNHEY, CDR2 SVGAGI. The CDR3 sequence is 14 residues long. CDR3 bases: TGTGCCAGCAGTCCCAGGGGGCAGGGTCAGCCCCAGCATTTT. Its protein product is CASSPRGQGQPQHF.

The chain joins TRBV7-9 to TRBJ1-2, with a tentative D call TRBD1 (6 bases). This CDR3 has 14 residues. Germline V gene data show CDR1 as SEHNR and CDR2 as FQNEAQ (reference sequence). Deletions cut 5 bases from V and 6 bases from J, with 16 bases between. The DNA of the CDR3 is TGTGCCAGCAGCCCCGAGGGGGAAGGGAATGGCTACACCTTC. Translation: CASSPEGEGNGYTF.

The table lists this clone with a count of one. J is TRBJ2-3 and V is TRBV5-5; the match to TRBD2 covers 8 bases. Germline values: CDR1 SGHKS, CDR2 YYEKEE (reference sequence). The CDR3 covers 15 residues. The ends lost 3 bases at V and 5 bases at J; junction bases unmatched: 8. The CDR3 protein is CASSSAGGRLDTQYF. CDR3 nucleotide sequence: TGTGCCAGCAGCTCGGCGGGGGGCCGACTAGATACGCAGTATTTT.

V gene TRBV4-1 combines with J gene TRBJ2-7; D is perhaps TRBD1 (6 bases). Trimming removed 0 bases from V and 2 bases from J, with 8 bases in between. Germline assignment: CDR1 MGHRA and CDR2 YSYEKL. The CDR3 is 14 amino acids. CDR3 sequence reads: CASSQDPGAYEQYV. For the CDR3, the DNA is TGCGCCAGCAGCCAAGACCCAGGGGCCTACGAGCAGTACGTC.

V usage is TRBV5-1 and J usage is TRBJ1-1; TRBD1 matches 7 bases. The V segment lost 7 bases and the J segment 2 bases; nucleotides outside the gene matches: 8. Per the germline V gene, CDR1 is SGHRS and CDR2 is YFSETQ. This CDR3 has 14 residues. CDR3 sequence reads: CASRREGANTEAFF. The CDR3 bases are TGCGCCAGCCGTCGGGAGGGGGCAAACACTGAAGCTTTCTTT.

This clone was detected once. The gene calls are TRBV9 and TRBJ2-6; 8 bases agree with TRBD2. Germline V lookup: CDR1 SGDLS, CDR2 YYNGEE. After removal of 3 bases from V and 1 base from J, the junction contained 6 bases not matched to a gene. The CDR3 covers 17 residues. The CDR3 region is CASSAGRGSSGANVLTF. DNA for the CDR3: TGTGCCAGCAGCGCCGGGAGGGGGTCGTCTGGGGCCAACGTCCTGACTTTC.

The chain joins TRBV29-1 to TRBJ1-3, with TRBD1 matching 8 bases. V shed 6 bases, J shed 4 bases, and the junction held 5 bases outside the gene matches. There are 13 residues in the CDR3. Germline lookup yields CDR1 SQVTM and CDR2 ANQGSEA. CDR3 amino acids: CSVWDRPGNTIYF. The CDR3 DNA follows: TGCAGCGTGTGGGACAGGCCCGGAAACACCATATATTTT.

This clone occurred once. The V and J genes are TRBV6-6 and TRBJ1-4, with no clear D. Germline V CDR1 and CDR2: MNHNY, SVGAGI (reference sequence). V lost 6 bases, J lost 4 bases, and 9 bases lay in between. The CDR3 runs 13 residues. The CDR3 sequence: CASREGINEKLFF. DNA for the CDR3: TGTGCCAGCAGGGAGGGCATTAATGAAAAACTGTTTTTT.

The chain joins TRBV18 to TRBJ1-2, with D tentatively TRBD1 (5 bases). V lost 2 bases to trimming and J lost 8 bases, with 12 bases between them. The germline V gene has CDR1 KGHSH and CDR2 LQKENI. The CDR3 length is 13 residues. CDR3 bases: TGTGCCAGCTCACCAAAGGGGCGCGAGGGCTACACCTTC. Its protein product is CASSPKGREGYTF. The whole variable domain, remainder taken from reference TRBV18 and TRBJ1-2, is NAGVMQNPRHLVRRRGQEARLRCSPMKGHSHVYWYRQLPEEGLKFMVYLQKENIIDESGMPKERFSAEFPKEGPSILRIQQVVRGDSAAYFCASSPKGREGYTFGSGTRLTVV.

The chain combines TRBV11-2 with TRBJ2-1; D gene ambiguous. Between the trimmed V and J ends, which lost 9 bases and 0 bases, there was a span of 9 bases. The CDR3 runs to 13 residues. The V gene's germline CDR1 is SGHAT and CDR2 FQNNGV. Here the CDR3 reads CASRLGSYNEQFF. CDR3 bases: TGTGCCAGTCGACTGGGCTCCTACAATGAGCAGTTCTTC.

This chain links TRBV5-4 with TRBJ1-2; 8 bases agree with TRBD1. The J segment lost 1 base and the V segment lost 0 bases, leaving 8 bases of the junction unmatched. This CDR3 is built from 17 residues. Germline CDR1 is SGHNT and CDR2 is YYREEE (reference sequence). The CDR3 region has the DNA TGTGCCAGCAGCTTGGGGCAGGAGACAGGGGTTAACTATGGCTACACCTTC. Its translation: CASSLGQETGVNYGYTF.

This chain uses TRBV7-8 with TRBJ1-5; possible D gene TRBD1, 5 bases. V was pared by 4 bases and J by 5 bases, with 15 bases between. There are 15 residues in the CDR3. Germline V CDR1 and CDR2: SGHVS, FQNEAQ. CDR3 bases: TGTGCCAGCAGCTCCGGGTTGCGGGGCGATCAGCCCCAGCATTTT. Translation: CASSSGLRGDQPQHF. The whole variable domain, remainder taken from reference TRBV7-8 and TRBJ1-5, is GAGVSQSPRYKVAKRGQDVALRCDPISGHVSLFWYQQALGQGPEFLTYFQNEAQLDKSGLPSDRFFAERPEGSVSTLKIQRTQQEDSAVYLCASSSGLRGDQPQHFGDGTRLSIL.

The V and J genes are TRBV11-3 and TRBJ2-1, with 7 bases aligning to TRBD2. Trimming took 1 base from V and 4 from J; bases not matched to a gene: 10. Germline V gene sequence: CDR1 SGHNT, CDR2 YENEEA. The CDR3 is 17 residues long. The CDR3 protein is CASSLVSGGGHYNEQFF. Here the CDR3 DNA reads TGTGCCAGCAGCTTAGTCTCGGGAGGCGGGCATTACAATGAGCAGTTCTTC.